This T cell receptor (beta chain) was documented in a study of cytotoxic CD8 clonotypes in ibrutinib-treated CLL. General study findings and limits: Under therapy, public clonotypes either contracted or stayed stable, and they were uncommon. Pretreatment clonality was elevated relative to age-matched healthy donors and paralleled circulating CD8+ T-cell counts.

As regards this clone: The antigen remains undetermined.

About 2 micrograms of genomic DNA (from cryopreserved PBMCs) were used for TCR beta libraries. Sequencing used immunoSEQ multiplex PCR; TCRdb keeps in-frame clones, though not all of them. Of around 310,000 clones listed, around four fifths are singletons. This CDR3 contains 16 residues. The J segment lost 3 bases and the V segment lost 1 base, leaving 5 bases of the junction unmatched. The germline V gene has CDR1 SGDLS and CDR2 YYNGEE. The TCR originated in a human donor with chronic lymphocytic leukemia. This chain links TRBV9 with TRBJ2-7; 12 bases are a match to TRBD2. This specimen was PBMCs, taken before ibrutinib treatment. CDR3 amino acids: CASSVSRLAGVYEQYF. The DNA for the CDR3 is TGTGCCAGCAGCGTAAGTCGACTAGCGGGGGTCTACGAGCAGTACTTC.